These 18 T cell receptor beta chains share one sample of origin, sequenced in a study of OX40 agonist ivuxolimab in advanced cancers. Some clones are missing from TCRdb's copy, which holds only in-frame ones; the method was immunoSEQ multiplex PCR. The sample consists of 45,000 to 60,000 clones, roughly 77% of them appearing once. Specimen: CD4+ or CD8+ T cells sorted from blood, collected in a trial of the OX40 agonist ivuxolimab. Receptors were obtained from an adult with an advanced solid tumor such as melanoma, head and neck, liver or kidney cancer.

The gene calls are TRBV2 and TRBJ2-7; no reliable D call. CDR1 and CDR2 (germline): SNHLY, FYNNEI. This CDR3 contains 13 residues. Between the trimmed V and J ends, which lost 5 bases and 4 bases, there was a span of 12 bases. The CDR3 coding sequence is TGTGCCAGCAGTCCTAGGTTCGGTTACGAGCAGTACTTC. The encoded protein is CASSPRFGYEQYF.

This clone is a singleton in its sample. The chain uses TRBV28 and TRBJ1-1; D is possibly TRBD1 (5 bases). This CDR3 is built from 13 residues. Germline CDR1 MDHEN, CDR2 SYDVKM. V was shortened by 6 bases and J by 11 bases, with 19 bases between the two germline ends. In DNA, the CDR3 is TGTGCCAGCAGCAAAGCTCCAGGGTTGAATGCTTTCTTT. This codes for CASSKAPGLNAFF.

V and J are TRBV6-1 and TRBJ1-2, with TRBD1 as a possible D gene (6 bases). The V and J ends lost 5 bases and 8 bases respectively, with 15 bases between them. The CDR3 spans 13 residues. The germline V gene has CDR1 MNHNS and CDR2 SASEGT. For the CDR3, the DNA is TGTGCCAGCAGTTTACAGGGTCAGAGGGGCTACACCTTC. Translating gives CASSLQGQRGYTF.

This clone was seen only a few times. The chain combines TRBV29-1 with TRBJ2-2; D perhaps matches TRBD1 (5 bases). The length of the CDR3 is 13 residues. V lost 3 bases and J 2 bases, leaving 7 bases between the germline ends. The germline V gene has CDR1 SQVTM and CDR2 ANQGSEA. The CDR3 coding sequence is TGCAGCGTTGATCAGGGAAACACCGGGGAGCTGTTTTTT. It codes for CSVDQGNTGELFF.

The DNA of the CDR3 is TGTGCCAGCAGATCACCCGGGACAGAAGAGCATGGCTACACCTTC. Encoded protein: CASRSPGTEEHGYTF. The chain links TRBV28 to TRBJ1-2; 7 bases match TRBD1. V trimming: 6 bases; J trimming: 6 bases; junction bases outside the gene matches: 13. The germline CDR1 and CDR2 sequences are MDHEN and SYDVKM. The CDR3 has 15 amino acids.

The V and J genes are TRBV28 and TRBJ2-7; TRBD1 matches 9 bases. The junction had 8 bases not matched to a gene; V was cut back by 3 bases and J by 5 bases. CDR1 and CDR2 (germline): MDHEN, SYDVKM. The CDR3 is 15 amino acids. The CDR3 loop is CASSLGVRTGDEQYF. The DNA of the CDR3 is TGTGCCAGCAGTTTGGGGGTCCGGACAGGGGACGAGCAGTACTTC.

This clone was counted between two and nine times. The chain joins TRBV11-2 to TRBJ2-3; TRBD2 aligns across 10 bases. V dropped 6 bases and J dropped 3; count of bases not matched to a gene: 12. This CDR3 has 17 amino acids. Germline CDR1 and CDR2: SGHAT and FQNNGV. The CDR3 protein is CASSWLAGAGWTDTQYF. CDR3 coding DNA: TGTGCCAGCAGTTGGCTAGCGGGGGCCGGGTGGACAGATACGCAGTATTTT.

This clone has a handful of counts. The gene calls are TRBV5-8 and TRBJ2-1; the match to TRBD2 covers 9 bases. V trimming: 0 bases; J trimming: 11 bases; junction bases outside the gene matches: 3. This CDR3 spans 13 amino acids. Per the germline V gene, CDR1 is SGHTS and CDR2 is YDEGEE. The CDR3 sequence is CASSLEASGKQFF. In DNA, the CDR3 is TGTGCCAGCAGCTTGGAAGCTAGCGGGAAGCAGTTCTTC.

The chain combines TRBV4-2 with TRBJ2-5; the D is unclear. Germline CDR1 is LGHNA and CDR2 is YNFKEQ. The CDR3 covers 12 residues. The V end was cut by 8 bases, the J end by 1 base, with 8 bases between. CDR3 loop: CASGQFQETQYF. CDR3 nucleotide sequence: TGTGCCAGCGGGCAGTTCCAAGAGACCCAGTACTTC.

As concerns this clone: One end of the junction does not line up with germline, which may come from a read error. V usage is TRBV11-2 and J usage is TRBJ2-1; 11 bases are a match to TRBD2. CDR3 size: 14 residues. Germline loops: CDR1 SGHAT, CDR2 FQNNGV. The CDR3 loop reads CASNLLAGDSEQFF. The CDR3 DNA reads as TGTGCCAGCAACTTACTAGCGGGGGACAGTGAGCAGTTCTTC.

The genes are TRBV19 and TRBJ2-3; D gene uncertain. V dropped 3 bases and J dropped 0 bases, with 7 bases sitting between them. Germline V CDR1 and CDR2: LNHDA, SQIVND (reference sequence). This CDR3 region has 14 residues. For the CDR3, the DNA is TGTGCCAGTAGTATGCAGGTTAGCACAGATACGCAGTATTTT. Translation: CASSMQVSTDTQYF.

This chain links TRBV11-2 with TRBJ1-3; unclear D gene. The germline CDR1 and CDR2 sequences are SGHAT and FQNNGV. The CDR3 runs 16 residues. V lost 5 bases and J lost 0, with 14 bases in between. The CDR3, as DNA: TGTGCCAGCAGCCGCTCAATGGCCAGCTCTGGAAACACCATATATTTT. Protein product: CASSRSMASSGNTIYF.

The chain uses TRBV28 and TRBJ1-5, with 7 positions matching TRBD1. V trimming: 6 bases; J trimming: 1 base; junction bases outside the gene matches: 6. This CDR3 comprises 15 residues. Germline lookup yields CDR1 MDHEN and CDR2 SYDVKM. The CDR3 loop is CASSLTQGSNQPQHF. The CDR3 bases are TGTGCCAGCAGCCTCACACAGGGGAGCAATCAGCCCCAGCATTTT.

CDR3 DNA sequence: TGCGCCAGCAGCTATACTAGCGGGAGTTTCGAGCAGTACTTC. It specifies CASSYTSGSFEQYF. The chain couples TRBV5-1 to TRBJ2-7, with 11 nucleotides matching TRBD2. V shed 3 bases and J 6 bases; nucleotides not matched to a gene: 5. The CDR3 contains 14 residues. The germline V gene encodes CDR1 SGHRS and CDR2 YFSETQ. The variable domain in full, with the rest retrieved from reference TRBV5-1 and TRBJ2-7, is KAGVTQTPRYLIKTRGQQVTLSCSPISGHRSVSWYQQTPGQGLQFLFEYFSETQRNKGNFPGRFSGRQFSNSRSEMNVSTLELGDSALYLCASSYTSGSFEQYFGPGTRLTVT.

This chain links TRBV19 with TRBJ2-2; D is unclear. The V gene's germline CDR1 is LNHDA and CDR2 SQIVND (reference sequence). The CDR3 loop spans 14 amino acids. Trimming took 7 bases from V and 5 from J, leaving 14 bases between them. The CDR3 loop reads CASKLIAATGELFF. The DNA for the CDR3 is TGTGCCAGTAAATTAATAGCTGCTACCGGGGAGCTGTTTTTT.

The J gene is TRBJ2-7, the V gene TRBV27, with TRBD1 matching over 7 bases. Germline-derived CDR1 and CDR2 are MNHEY and SMNVEV (reference sequence). The J segment lost 2 bases and the V segment lost 6 bases, leaving 25 bases of the junction unmatched. This CDR3 has 20 residues. The CDR3 region has the DNA TGTGCCAGCAGGTCTATGTCTAGGGGGCCGGCCCGTAAATGGCCCTACGAGCAGTACTTC. It is translated as CASRSMSRGPARKWPYEQYF.

The chain uses TRBV5-1 and TRBJ2-3, with D unclear. Germline V lookup: CDR1 SGHRS, CDR2 YFSETQ. This CDR3 has 15 residues. Trimming removed 0 bases from V and 1 base from J, with 9 bases in between. DNA for the CDR3: TGCGCCAGCAGCTTGGGACCGGCTGGCACAGATACGCAGTATTTT. Its translation: CASSLGPAGTDTQYF.

V is TRBV19 and J is TRBJ1-2; no definite D call. V lost 5 bases to trimming and J lost 7 bases, with 14 bases between them. This CDR3 is 13 amino acids long. The germline gives CDR1 LNHDA, CDR2 SQIVND (reference sequence). For the CDR3, the DNA is TGTGCCAGTAGTCGAATCGAGTTGCGTGGCTACACCTTC. This gives the protein CASSRIELRGYTF.